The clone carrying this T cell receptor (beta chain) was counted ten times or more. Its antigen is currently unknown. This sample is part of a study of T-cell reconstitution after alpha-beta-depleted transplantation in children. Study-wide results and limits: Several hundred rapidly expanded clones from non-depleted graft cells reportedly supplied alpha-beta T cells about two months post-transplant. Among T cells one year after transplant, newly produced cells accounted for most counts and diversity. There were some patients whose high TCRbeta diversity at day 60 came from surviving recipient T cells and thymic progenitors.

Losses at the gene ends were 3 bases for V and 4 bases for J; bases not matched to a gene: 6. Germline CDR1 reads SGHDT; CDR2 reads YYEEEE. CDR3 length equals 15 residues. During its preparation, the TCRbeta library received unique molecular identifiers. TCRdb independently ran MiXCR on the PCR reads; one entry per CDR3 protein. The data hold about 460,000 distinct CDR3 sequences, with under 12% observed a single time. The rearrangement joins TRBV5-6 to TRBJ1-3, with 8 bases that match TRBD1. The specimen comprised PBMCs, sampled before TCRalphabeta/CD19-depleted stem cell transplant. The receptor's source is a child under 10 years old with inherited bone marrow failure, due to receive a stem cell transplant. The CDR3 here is CASSWAGGVGNTIYF. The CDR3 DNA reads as TGTGCCAGCAGCTGGGCAGGGGGCGTCGGAAACACCATATATTTT.